This passage covers 17 T cell receptor delta chains from one sample sequenced in a study of gamma-delta chains in newborns, infants, children. TCRdb reanalyzed the reads using CATT. The profile shows 5,400 or so delta-chain clones, 15% to 20% of them singletons. The material sequenced was blood. The receptors originated from a child who was a newborn, infant or young child, either healthy, febrile or measles-vaccinated (not recorded which).

The chain employs TRDV3 and TRDJ1, with 9 bases identical to TRDD3. CDR3 length equals 23 residues. The germline V gene encodes CDR1 TVYSNPD and CDR2 GDNSRS (reference sequence). V was pared by 0 bases and J by 4 bases, with 33 bases of the junction left unmatched. CDR3 nucleotide sequence: TGTGCCTTTAGAGGCCCTACGGTACGTTCCCTGGGGGATTCCCGGCGAGGGATCGATAAACTCATCTTT. This gives the protein CAFRGPTVRSLGDSRRGIDKLIF.

This clone was seen more than once but under ten times. The junction shows a germline mismatch at one end, possibly a read error. At the DNA level, this CDR3 is encoded by other sequences in the same sample as well. V usage is TRDV2 and J usage is TRDJ3; 8 bases are shared with TRDD3. CDR1 GEAIGNYY and CDR2 EKD come from the germline V gene. The CDR3 length is 20 residues. The DNA for the CDR3 is TGTGCCTGCGACACCCTACTGGGGGGCCACGGCTCCTGGGACACCCGACAGATGTTTTTC. Translated, it gives CACDTLLGGHGSWDTRQMFF.

A note on this clone: This may be a read error, as it is one base from a much larger clone. The sample holds other DNA sequences that translate to the same CDR3. The chain couples TRDV2 to TRDJ1; 11 bases line up with TRDD3. CDR3 length: 14 residues. With V trimmed by 2 bases and J by 10 bases, 8 bases remained unmatched. The V gene's germline CDR1 is GEAIGNYY and CDR2 EKD. The CDR3 loop reads CACDRLGDTLGLIF. As DNA, the CDR3 is TGTGCCTGTGACAGATTGGGGGATACGCTAGGACTCATCTTT.

The V gene is TRDV2, the J gene TRDJ3; 12 bases agree with TRDD3. TCRdb does not report a J gene; here it was assigned by matching the DNA to germline references. V was pared by 0 bases and J by 0 bases, with 11 bases of the junction left unmatched. Per germline, CDR1 GEAIGNYY and CDR2 EKD. This CDR3 contains 22 residues. This CDR3 reads CACDTFGLGDTRSSWDTRQMFF. In nucleotides, the CDR3 is TGTGCCTGTGACACCTTTGGCCTGGGGGATACGCGGAGCTCCTGGGACACCCGACAGATGTTTTTC.

This clone is judged medium-sized. The CDR3 spells CACDDLVGWGSTDKLIF. CDR3 bases: TGTGCCTGTGACGATTTGGTAGGCTGGGGGTCCACCGATAAACTCATCTTT. The V call is TRDV2, the J call TRDJ1; 7 nucleotides agree with TRDD3. V trimming: 3 bases; J trimming: 1 base; junction bases outside the gene matches: 13. This CDR3 contains 17 residues. Germline CDR1 GEAIGNYY, CDR2 EKD.

This rearrangement joins TRDV2 to TRDJ1; 13 positions match TRDD3. Germline V gene data show CDR1 as GEAIGNYY and CDR2 as EKD. After removal of 3 bases from V and 1 base from J, the junction contained 13 bases not matched to a gene. The CDR3 has 19 residues. The CDR3 DNA reads TGTGCCTGTGACGGCCTTACTGGGGGATACGGCCGTAGCACCGATAAACTCATCTTT. It codes for CACDGLTGGYGRSTDKLIF.

Points on this clone: This may be a read error: a much more frequent sequence differs by one nucleotide. The sample carries other DNA sequences with the same CDR3. The rearrangement joins TRDV2 to TRDJ1; 7 bases match TRDD3. There are 16 residues in the CDR3. V lost 0 bases to trimming and J lost 3 bases; unmatched junction nucleotides: 9. Germline V gives CDR1 GEAIGNYY, CDR2 EKD. The CDR3 loop reads CACDTLGDNNSDKLIF. The CDR3 DNA sequence: TGTGCCTGTGACACCCTTGGGGATAACAACTCCGATAAACTCATCTTT.

This rearrangement joins TRDV2 to TRDJ3; D is unresolved. The CDR3 loop spans 18 amino acids. The germline V and J ends were trimmed by 0 bases and 0 bases, with 11 bases remaining between them. The V gene's germline CDR1 is GEAIGNYY and CDR2 EKD. CDR3 sequence: CACDTADSSSWDTRQMFF. The CDR3 nucleotides are TGTGCCTGTGACACCGCGGACTCGAGCTCCTGGGACACCCGACAGATGTTTTTC.

V gene TRDV2 combines with J gene TRDJ1, with 10 bases identical to TRDD3. Germline values: CDR1 GEAIGNYY, CDR2 EKD. This CDR3 comprises 23 residues. After removal of 3 bases from V and 1 base from J, the junction contained 28 bases not matched to a gene. The DNA for the CDR3 is TGTGCCTGTGACCGCCTTACCCAAATCGAACCTTGGGGGATACCGCGGATCACCGATAAACTCATCTTT. This codes for CACDRLTQIEPWGIPRITDKLIF.

To note about this clone: A much larger clone lies one base from this, so it may be a read error. The same CDR3 also results from other DNA sequences found in this sample. The J gene is TRDJ2, the V gene TRDV2, with 7 bases lining up with TRDD3. V trimming: 0 bases; J trimming: 7 bases; junction bases outside the gene matches: 13. The length of the CDR3 is 17 residues. Looked up from germline, CDR1 is GEAIGNYY and CDR2 is EKD. CDR3 residues: CACDTLAGGLGVAQLFF. The CDR3 DNA is TGTGCCTGTGACACCCTTGCCGGGGGATTAGGGGTAGCACAACTCTTCTTT.

This clone appeared a few times. This may stem from a read error, because a much larger clone lies one nucleotide away. The chain recombines TRDV2 with TRDJ1; the match to TRDD3 covers 8 bases. Germline V gives CDR1 GEAIGNYY, CDR2 EKD. The CDR3 sequence is 17 residues long. The CDR3 region is CARDTVVGDRYTDKLIF. The CDR3, as DNA: TGTGCCCGTGACACCGTGGTGGGGGATCGGTACACCGATAAACTCATCTTT.

In this sample, this clone turned up a few times. Germline and junction disagree at one end, which may indicate a read error. The chain is built from TRDV2 and TRDJ3; TRDD3 might be the D (5 bases). The CDR3 consists of 18 residues. Germline CDR1 is GEAIGNYY and CDR2 is EKD. This CDR3 reads CACDTVEGSSWDTRQMFF. CDR3 coding DNA: TGCGCCTGTGACACCGTGGAGGGATCCTCCTGGGACACCCGACAGATGTTTTTC.

There is no J gene call, but TRDV1 is given as the V gene; the table's TRDD3 call for D was not verified on the DNA. The CDR3 loop spans 17 amino acids. Germline-derived CDR1 and CDR2 are TSWWSYY and QGS. CDR3 sequence reads: CAIGTTAGGPDTDKIIF. The CDR3 nucleotides read TGTGCTATTGGGACTACTGCTGGGGGACCTGACACCGATAAAATCATCTTT.

Comment on this clone: A single base separates this from a much larger clone, so it may be a read error. CDR3 sequence: CALGPPWRTTHSRDRLGTAKLFF. CDR3 in DNA: TGTGCTCTTGGGCCCCCCTGGAGAACTACCCACTCGAGGGATCGACTCGGGACAGCAAAACTCTTCTTT. The chain employs TRDV1 and TRDJ2, with a possible D match to TRDD3 (5 bases). Germline matching of the DNA provided the J gene here, since TCRdb leaves it blank. CDR1 is TSWWSYY, CDR2 QGS, per germline. This CDR3 region has 23 residues.

Of note for this clone: One base away lies a much larger clone, so this may be a sequencing read error. The chain carries TRDV2 and TRDJ1, with TRDD3 as a possible D gene (6 bases). V was cut by 3 bases and J by 3 bases, with 22 bases left in between. Germline CDR1 GEAIGNYY, CDR2 EKD. This CDR3 region has 17 residues. The CDR3, as DNA: TGTGCCTGTGACGCGTGGGCGGCAAGGGGGAGATCCGATAAACTCATCTTT. Translated, it gives CACDAWAARGRSDKLIF.

With respect to this clone: Just one base apart from a much larger clone, this may be a read error. The V call is TRDV2, the J call TRDJ3; 10 positions agree with TRDD3. The J gene is not listed in TCRdb, so it was assigned here from a DNA match to germline. The germline CDR1 and CDR2 sequences are GEAIGNYY and EKD. This CDR3 comprises 17 residues. Here the CDR3 DNA reads TGTGCCTGTGACAATACTGGGGGATCCTGGGACACCCGAAAGATGTTTTTC. Translation gives CACDNTGGSWDTRKMFF.

The V gene lacks a call, and TRDJ1 is the J gene; TRDD3, the table's D call, was not compared with the DNA. The CDR3 is 16 amino acids. The CDR3 sequence is CACLPLLGDTADKLIF. The CDR3, as DNA: TGTGCCTGTCTGCCCTTACTGGGGGATACCGCCGATAAACTCATCTTT.